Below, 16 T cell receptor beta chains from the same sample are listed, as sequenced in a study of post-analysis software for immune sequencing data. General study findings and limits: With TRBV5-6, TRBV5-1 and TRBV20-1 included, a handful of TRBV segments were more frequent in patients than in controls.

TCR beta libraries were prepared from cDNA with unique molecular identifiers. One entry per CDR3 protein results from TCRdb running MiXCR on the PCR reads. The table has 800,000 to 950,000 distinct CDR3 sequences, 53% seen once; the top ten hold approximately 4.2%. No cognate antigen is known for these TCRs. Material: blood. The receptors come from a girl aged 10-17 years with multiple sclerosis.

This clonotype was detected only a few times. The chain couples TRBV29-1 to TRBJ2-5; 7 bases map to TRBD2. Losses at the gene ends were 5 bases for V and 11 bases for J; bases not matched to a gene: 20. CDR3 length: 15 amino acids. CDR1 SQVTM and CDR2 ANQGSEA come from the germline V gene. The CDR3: CSVFRREGFLREQYF. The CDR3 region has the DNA TGCAGCGTTTTCCGCAGGGAGGGCTTCCTACGTGAACAGTACTTC.

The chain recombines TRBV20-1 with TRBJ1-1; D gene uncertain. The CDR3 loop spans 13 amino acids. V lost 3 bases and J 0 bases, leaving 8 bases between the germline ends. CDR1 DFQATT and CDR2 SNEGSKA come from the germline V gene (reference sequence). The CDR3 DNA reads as TGCAGTGCTAGTCGATCATTGAACACTGAAGCTTTCTTT. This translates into CSASRSLNTEAFF.

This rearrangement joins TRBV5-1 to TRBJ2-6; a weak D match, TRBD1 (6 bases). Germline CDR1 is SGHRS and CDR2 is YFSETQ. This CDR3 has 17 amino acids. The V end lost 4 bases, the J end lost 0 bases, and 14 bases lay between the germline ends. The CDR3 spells CASSRTGQPSGANVLTF. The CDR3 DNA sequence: TGCGCCAGCAGCAGGACCGGACAGCCCTCTGGGGCCAACGTCCTGACTTTC.

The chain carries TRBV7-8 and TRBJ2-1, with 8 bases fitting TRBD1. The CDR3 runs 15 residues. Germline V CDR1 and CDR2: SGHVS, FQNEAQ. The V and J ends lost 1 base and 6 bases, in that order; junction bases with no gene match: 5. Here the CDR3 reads CASSLGTGKGNEQFF. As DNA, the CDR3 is TGTGCCAGCAGCTTAGGGACAGGGAAGGGCAATGAGCAGTTCTTC.

The CDR3 DNA is TGTGCCAGCAGTGAATTGGACAGCCCTCGGAATGAGCAGTTCTTC. Its protein is CASSELDSPRNEQFF. The chain has TRBV2 and TRBJ2-1, with D perhaps matching TRBD1 (6 bases). Germline V gives CDR1 SNHLY, CDR2 FYNNEI. The CDR3 is 15 residues long. V was pared by 2 bases and J by 7 bases, with 15 bases between.

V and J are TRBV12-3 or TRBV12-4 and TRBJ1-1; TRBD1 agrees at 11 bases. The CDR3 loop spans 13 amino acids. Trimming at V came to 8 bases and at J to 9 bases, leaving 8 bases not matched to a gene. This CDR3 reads CASGRTGGVQAFF. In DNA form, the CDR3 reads TGTGCCAGCGGACGGACAGGGGGCGTGCAAGCTTTCTTT.

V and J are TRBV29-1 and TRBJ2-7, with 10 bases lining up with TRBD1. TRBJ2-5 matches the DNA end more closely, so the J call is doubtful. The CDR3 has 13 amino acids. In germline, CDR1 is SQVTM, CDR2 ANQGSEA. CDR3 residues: CSVVDRGRETQYF. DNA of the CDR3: TGCAGCGTTGTTGACAGGGGGCGGGAGACCCAGTACTTC.

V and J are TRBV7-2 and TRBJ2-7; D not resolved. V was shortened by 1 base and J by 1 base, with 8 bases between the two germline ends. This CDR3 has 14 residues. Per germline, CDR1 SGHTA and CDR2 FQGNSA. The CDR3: CASSLVPVSYEQYF. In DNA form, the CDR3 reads TGTGCCAGCAGCTTAGTGCCCGTTTCCTACGAGCAGTACTTC.

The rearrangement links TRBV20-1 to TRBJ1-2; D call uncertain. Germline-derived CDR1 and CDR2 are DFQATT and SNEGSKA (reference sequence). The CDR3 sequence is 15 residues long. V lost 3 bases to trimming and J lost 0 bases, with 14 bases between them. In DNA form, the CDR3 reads TGCAGTGCTAGCTCGGCGAGCAGAGCTAACTATGGCTACACCTTC. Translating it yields CSASSASRANYGYTF.

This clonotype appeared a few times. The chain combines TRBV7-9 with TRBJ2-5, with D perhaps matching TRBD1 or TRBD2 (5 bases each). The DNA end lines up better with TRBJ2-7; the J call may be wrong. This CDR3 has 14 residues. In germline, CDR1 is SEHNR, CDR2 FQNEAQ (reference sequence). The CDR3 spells CASSSHWGSNEQYF. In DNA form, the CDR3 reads TGTGCCAGCAGCTCCCATTGGGGGAGCAACGAGCAGTACTTC.

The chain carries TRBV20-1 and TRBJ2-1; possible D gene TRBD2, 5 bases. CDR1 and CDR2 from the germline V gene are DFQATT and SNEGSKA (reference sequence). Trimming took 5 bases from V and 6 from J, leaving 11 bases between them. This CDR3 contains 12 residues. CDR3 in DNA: TGCAGTGCTCTTACTAGACTCAATGAGCAGTTCTTC. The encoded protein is CSALTRLNEQFF.

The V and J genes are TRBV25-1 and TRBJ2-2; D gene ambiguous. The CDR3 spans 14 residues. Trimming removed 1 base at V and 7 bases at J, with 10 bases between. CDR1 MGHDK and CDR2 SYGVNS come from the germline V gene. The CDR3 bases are TGTGCCAGCAGTGAATCACGGCCCGGCGGGGAGCTGTTTTTT. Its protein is CASSESRPGGELFF.

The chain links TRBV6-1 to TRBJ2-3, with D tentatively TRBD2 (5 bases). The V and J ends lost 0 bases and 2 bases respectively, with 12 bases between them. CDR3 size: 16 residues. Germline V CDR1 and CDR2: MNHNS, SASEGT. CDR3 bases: TGTGCCAGCAGTGAAGCGCGGGCGGGTTTCACAGATACGCAGTATTTT. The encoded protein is CASSEARAGFTDTQYF.

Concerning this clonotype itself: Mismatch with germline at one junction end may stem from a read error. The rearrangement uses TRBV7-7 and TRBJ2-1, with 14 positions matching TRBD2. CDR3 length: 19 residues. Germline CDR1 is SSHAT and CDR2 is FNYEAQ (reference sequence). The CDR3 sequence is CASSRQTSGRANTQNEQFF. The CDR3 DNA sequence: TGTGCTAGCAGCCGCCAGACTAGCGGGAGGGCCAATACTCAAAATGAGCAGTTCTTC.

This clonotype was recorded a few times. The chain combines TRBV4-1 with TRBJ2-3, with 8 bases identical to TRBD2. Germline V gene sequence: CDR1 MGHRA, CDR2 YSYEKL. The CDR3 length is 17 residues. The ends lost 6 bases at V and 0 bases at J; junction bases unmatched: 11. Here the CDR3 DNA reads TGCGCCAGCAGGCAGCCTCGGGAGGGGGTTAGCACAGATACGCAGTATTTT. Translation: CASRQPREGVSTDTQYF.

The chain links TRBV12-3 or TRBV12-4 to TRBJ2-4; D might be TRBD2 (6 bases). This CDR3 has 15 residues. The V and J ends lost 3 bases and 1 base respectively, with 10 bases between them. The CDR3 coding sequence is TGTGCCAGCAGTTTTGGCGGGGTTGCCAAAAACATTCAGTACTTC. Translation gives CASSFGGVAKNIQYF.